This T cell receptor beta chain originates from a study of molecular identifiers for immune sequencing clone quantification. Study-wide points: Over 99% of CMV-specific effector molecules, but under 1% of naive ones, were in clones above 20 copies.

Investigators produced naive CD8 libraries from 20,000 to 1,000,000 sorted cells, drawing on 10%, 30% or 50% RNA. A CD8+CD4-CCR7+CD45RA+ phenotype served as the sorting definition for naive CD8 T cells. On this clonotype: Its antigen is unknown. At one of its ends the junction is not consistent with the germline gene, which may arise from a read error.

TCRdb recomputed calls from the PCR reads with MiXCR, one row per CDR3 protein. The sample has 85,000 to 120,000 distinct CDR3 sequences, 30% to 35% seen once. This TCR came from a human donor in good health. Some libraries in this study had Jurkat cell RNA spiked in. The source material was naive CD8+ T cells from blood, with Jurkat cell RNA spiked in. Subset indicated: FACS-sorted CD8+CD4-CCR7+CD45RA+ naive T cells.

CDR3 sequence: CASSSYTGTQYF. CDR3 nucleotide sequence: TGTGCCAGCAGTTCGTACACAGGTACGCAGTATTTT. This chain links TRBV28 with TRBJ2-3; possibly TRBD1 for D (5 bases). The CDR3 is 12 residues long. Germline V gene sequence: CDR1 MDHEN, CDR2 SYDVKM. The full variable domain, with the rest looked up from reference TRBV28 and TRBJ2-3, is DVKVTQSSRYLVKRTGEKVFLECVQDMDHENMFWYRQDPGLGLRLIYFSYDVKMKEKGDIPEGYSVSREKKERFSLILESASTNQTSMYLCASSSYTGTQYFGPGTRLTVL.